This TCR beta chain was observed in a study of shared clonotypes between healthy human individuals. Study at large: Used for every donor were three CD4 naive, three CD4 memory, two CD8 naive and one CD8 memory plate.

Germline V lookup: CDR1 SSHAT, CDR2 FNYEAQ (reference sequence). The CDR3 is 12 residues long. The data were produced by immunoSEQ multiplex PCR, yet TCRdb's version contains in-frame clones alone and is incomplete. The sample yields about 2 million clones, 85% to 95% seen once. As regards this clone: A junction end diverges from the germline sequence, so it may reflect a read error.

Into CD45RA+ naive and CD45RA-negative memory subsets, the CD4+ cells were split. The sequenced sample consisted of naive CD4+ T cells sorted from blood. Subset indicated: CD45RA+ positively selected. The chain couples TRBV7-7 to TRBJ2-7; weak D call: TRBD2 (6 bases). This receptor was obtained from a young man in good health. The CDR3 DNA is TGTGCTAGCAGCCCTCAGGGAGGCGAGCAGTACTTC. Its protein is CASSPQGGEQYF.